The present entry profiles one T cell receptor (beta chain) with its context. Its specificity is unknown. Deletions cut 5 bases from V and 7 bases from J, with 11 bases between. Germline CDR1 SGHTA, CDR2 FQGNSA. The CDR3 length is 12 residues. The sample originates from a study of T cells in localized non-small cell lung cancer. The protocol was immunoSEQ multiplex PCR, while the TCRdb copy is restricted to in-frame clones and leaves out a portion. The sample lists under 15,000 clones, 80% to 90% occurring once. Whole-study results and caveats: With higher T cell density in blood came longer overall survival. Since sequencing was restricted to only one region of the tumor, intratumor heterogeneity remains a possibility. A median of approximately 57 clones ranked among the top 100 in tumor appeared in adjacent lung. Adjacent uninvolved lung tissue had the highest T cell clonality, exceeding tumor.

The material was peripheral blood, obtained before any cancer treatment. The rearrangement uses TRBV7-2 and TRBJ1-1; D ambiguous. This clonotype originated in a male donor at least 60 years old with stage I lung adenocarcinoma. This CDR3 is CASSGRSIEAFF. Written as DNA, the CDR3 is TGTGCCAGCAGCGGCAGAAGCATTGAAGCTTTCTTT.